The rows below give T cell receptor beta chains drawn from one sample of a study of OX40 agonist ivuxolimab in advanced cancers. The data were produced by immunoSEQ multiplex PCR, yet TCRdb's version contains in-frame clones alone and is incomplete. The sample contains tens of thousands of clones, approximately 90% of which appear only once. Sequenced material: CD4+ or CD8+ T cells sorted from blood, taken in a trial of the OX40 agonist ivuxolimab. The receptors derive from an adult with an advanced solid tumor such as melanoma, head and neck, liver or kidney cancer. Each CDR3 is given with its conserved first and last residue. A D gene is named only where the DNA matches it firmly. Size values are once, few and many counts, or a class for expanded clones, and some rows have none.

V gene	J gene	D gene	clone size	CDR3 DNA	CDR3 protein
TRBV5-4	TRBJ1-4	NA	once	TGTGCCAGCAGGCTTGCCGGGGGAGTCGAAAAACTGTTTTTT	CASRLAGGVEKLFF
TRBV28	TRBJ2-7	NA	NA	TGTGCCAGCAGTTTTCTGGGAACCTACGAGCAGTACTTC	CASSFLGTYEQYF
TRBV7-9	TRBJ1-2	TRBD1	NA	TGTGCCAGCAGCTTAATAGGACAGGATAACTATGGCTACACCTTC	CASSLIGQDNYGYTF
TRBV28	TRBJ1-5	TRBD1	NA	TGTGCCAGCAGTCCGACAGGGGAATTCAATCAGCCCCAGCATTTT	CASSPTGEFNQPQHF
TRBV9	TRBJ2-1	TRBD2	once	TGTGCCAGCAGCGCCAGCGGGGGGAACAATGAGCAGTTCTTC	CASSASGGNNEQFF
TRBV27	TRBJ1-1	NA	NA	TGTGCCAGCAGTTCTACATATGAAGTGGGGGCTTTCTTT	CASSSTYEVGAFF
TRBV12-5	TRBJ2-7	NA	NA	TGTGCTAGTGGTTTGGTGAAGGACGGAGGAATCCAGGCTTACGAGCAGTACTTC	CASGLVKDGGIQAYEQYF
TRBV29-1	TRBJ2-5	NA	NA	TGCAGCGCCCAGGGGGGTATCCAAGAGACCCAGTACTTC	CSAQGGIQETQYF
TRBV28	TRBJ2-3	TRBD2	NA	TGTGCCAGTGGGCGGGGGTACGGTTTCACAGATACGCAGTATTTT	CASGRGYGFTDTQYF
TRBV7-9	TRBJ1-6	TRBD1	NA	TGTGCCAGCAGCTCCTCCTCCGGGACAGTAAATTCACCCCTCCACTTT	CASSSSSGTVNSPLHF
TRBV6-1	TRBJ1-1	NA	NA	TGTGCCAGCAGCCCACTCGGGGCTCAGGGCACTGAAGCTTTCTTT	CASSPLGAQGTEAFF
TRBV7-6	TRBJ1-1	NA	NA	TGTGCCAGCAGCTTAACACCTCCGAACACTGAAGCTTTCTTT	CASSLTPPNTEAFF
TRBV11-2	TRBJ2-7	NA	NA	TGTGCCAGCAGCTTCCCAGGGGGGTACGAGCAGTACTTC	CASSFPGGYEQYF
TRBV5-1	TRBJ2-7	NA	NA	TGCGCCAGCAGCGACACCGGGACACTCGGCTACGAGCAGCACTTC	CASSDTGTLGYEQHF
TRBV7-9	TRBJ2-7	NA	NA	TGTGCCAGCAGCTTACGGGACGCGGGCTCCTACGAGCAGTACTTC	CASSLRDAGSYEQYF
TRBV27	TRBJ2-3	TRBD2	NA	TGTGCCAGCAGTTTAGTCGGGGGGGCAGATACGCAGTATTTT	CASSLVGGADTQYF
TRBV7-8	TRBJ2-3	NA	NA	TGTGCCAGCAGCTCCACAAGGACAGATACGCAGTATTTT	CASSSTRTDTQYF
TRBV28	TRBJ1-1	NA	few	TGTGCCAGCAGTTTTGGGGCTGAAGCTTTCTTT	CASSFGAEAFF
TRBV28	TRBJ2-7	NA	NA	TGTGCCACACGGGTAGGAGTGTACGAGCAGTACTTC	CATRVGVYEQYF
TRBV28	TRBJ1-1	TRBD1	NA	TGTGCCAGCAGTTTAAGGACAGGGAGAGAAGCTTTCTTT	CASSLRTGREAFF
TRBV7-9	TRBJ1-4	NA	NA	TGTGCCAGCAGCGGCGGAACTAATGAAAAACTGTTTTTT	CASSGGTNEKLFF
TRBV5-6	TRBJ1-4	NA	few	TGTGCCAGCAGCTCATGGCCGGGCGAAAAACTGTTTTTT	CASSSWPGEKLFF
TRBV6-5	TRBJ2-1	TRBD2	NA	TGTGCCAGCAGGACGGTGGCGGGGGGCAATGAGCAGTTCTTC	CASRTVAGGNEQFF
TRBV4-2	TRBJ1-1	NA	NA	TGTGCCAGCAGCCCCCTGTCGAGCGAGATAAACACTGAAGCTTTCTTT	CASSPLSSEINTEAFF
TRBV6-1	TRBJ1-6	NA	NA	TGTGCCAGCAGTGATGAGTTCCACTCCTATAATTCACCCCTCCACTTT	CASSDEFHSYNSPLHF
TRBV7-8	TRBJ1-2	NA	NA	TGTGCCAGCAGCTCGTTCATTTATGGCTACACCTTC	CASSSFIYGYTF
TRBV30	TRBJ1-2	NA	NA	TGTGCCTGGAAGGCCGAGATTTTCTATGGCTACACCTTC	CAWKAEIFYGYTF
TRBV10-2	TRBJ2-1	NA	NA	TGCGCCAGCAACTTGGACAATGAGCAGTTCTTC	CASNLDNEQFF
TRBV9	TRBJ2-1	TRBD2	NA	TGTGCCAGCAGCGTAGTGAGCGGGGGTTACAATGAGCAGTTCTTC	CASSVVSGGYNEQFF
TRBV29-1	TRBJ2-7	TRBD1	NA	TGCAGCGTATCCGGGACAGGCACTTCCTACGAGCAGTACTTC	CSVSGTGTSYEQYF
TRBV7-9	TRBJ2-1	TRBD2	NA	TGTGCCAGCAGCCTCACTAGCGGGGGCCCTCATAATGAGCAGTTCTTC	CASSLTSGGPHNEQFF
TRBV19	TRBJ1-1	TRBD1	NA	TGTGCCAGTAGTCGGTGGGGGACAGGGGACGCTGAAGCTTTCTTT	CASSRWGTGDAEAFF
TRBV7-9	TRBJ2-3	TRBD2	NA	TGTGCCAGCAGTAGCGGGACTAGCGGGGGGGCCGCCACAGATACGCAGTATTTT	CASSSGTSGGAATDTQYF
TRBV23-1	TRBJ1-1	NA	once	TGCGCCAGCAGTCGCCCTAAAAAGGGTCAGAGGGTGAACACTGAAGCTTTCTTT	CASSRPKKGQRVNTEAFF
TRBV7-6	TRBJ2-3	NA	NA	TGTGCCAGCAGCCAACCGGGACAAGGTACCCTCACAGATACGCAGTATTTT	CASSQPGQGTLTDTQYF
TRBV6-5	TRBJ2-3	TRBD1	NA	TGTGCCAGCAAAGACAGGGCGCTGGCAGATACGCAGTATTTT	CASKDRALADTQYF
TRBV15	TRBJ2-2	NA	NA	TGTGCCACCGGTGGGACCGGGGAGCTGTTTTTT	CATGGTGELFF
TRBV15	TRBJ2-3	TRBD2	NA	TGTGCCACCAGCAGAGATAGCTATAGCGGGGGGCCAAGGGATACGCAGTATTTT	CATSRDSYSGGPRDTQYF